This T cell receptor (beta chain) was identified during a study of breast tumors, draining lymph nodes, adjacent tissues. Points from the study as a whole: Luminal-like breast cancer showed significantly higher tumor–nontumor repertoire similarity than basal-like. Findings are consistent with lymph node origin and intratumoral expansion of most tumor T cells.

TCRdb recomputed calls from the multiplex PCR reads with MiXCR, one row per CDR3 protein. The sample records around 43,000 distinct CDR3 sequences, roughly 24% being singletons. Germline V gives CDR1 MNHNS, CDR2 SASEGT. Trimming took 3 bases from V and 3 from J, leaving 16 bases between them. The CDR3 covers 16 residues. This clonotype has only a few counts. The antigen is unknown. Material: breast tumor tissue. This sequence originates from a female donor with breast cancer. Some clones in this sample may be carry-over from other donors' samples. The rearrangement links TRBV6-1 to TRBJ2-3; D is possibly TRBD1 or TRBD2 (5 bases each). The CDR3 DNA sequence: TGTGCCAGCAGTGAGTCGCCCGGGACCCCTACAGATACGCAGTATTTT. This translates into CASSESPGTPTDTQYF.